This TCR beta chain emerged from a study of shared clonotypes between healthy human individuals. Free of recent acute infections or vaccinations, the donors were healthy HIV-negative adults. The assay used deep level. Sequencing was performed with immunoSEQ multiplex PCR; in TCRdb, only in-frame clones are kept and a portion is missing. The data show about 1.1 million clones, with around three quarters seen just once and under 0.65% held by the top ten. This CDR3 has 15 residues. With 6 bases clipped from V and 4 bases from J, the junction kept 9 bases outside the gene matches. CDR1 and CDR2 from the germline V gene are SGHTA and FQGNSA.

This TCR came from a man aged 18 to 35 in good health. Some clones in this sample may be carry-over from other donors' samples. Sequencing input: memory CD4+ T cells from PBMCs. As for subset: CD45RA-negative fraction. This chain joins TRBV7-2 and TRBJ1-1; 9 bases map to TRBD1. In nucleotides, the CDR3 is TGTGCCAGCAGACCGCCGGGACAGGGTTTCACTGAAGCTTTCTTT. Translating it yields CASRPPGQGFTEAFF. The variable domain in full, with the rest retrieved from reference TRBV7-2 and TRBJ1-1, is GAGVSQSPSNKVTEKGKDVELRCDPISGHTALYWYRQSLGQGLEFLIYFQGNSAPDKSGLPSDRFSAERTGGSVSTLTIQRTQQEDSAVYLCASRPPGQGFTEAFFGQGTRLTVV.